A single sample is the source of the 8 T cell receptor beta chains below, sequenced in a study of shared clonotypes between healthy human individuals. Only in-frame clones appear in the TCRdb table, and some are missing; sequencing was by immunoSEQ multiplex PCR. The sample lists about 1 million clones; around 74% were seen once. The specimen was memory CD4+ T cells sorted from blood. The subset was: CD45RA-negative fraction. The receptors derive from a man aged 18-30 years in good health.

The chain is built from TRBV28 and TRBJ1-6, with 7 positions matching TRBD1. The germline V gene encodes CDR1 MDHEN and CDR2 SYDVKM. Trimming cost V 6 bases and J 12 bases; bases outside gene matches: 5. The CDR3 loop spans 12 amino acids. The DNA for the CDR3 is TGTGCCAGCAGCTTAAGGGACAGACCCCTCCACTTT. Translated: CASSLRDRPLHF.

The chain uses TRBV30 and TRBJ1-2, with TRBD1 as a possible D gene (6 bases). Germline CDR1 is GTSNPN and CDR2 is SVGIG (reference sequence). CDR3 length equals 12 residues. Trimming stripped 5 bases from V and 4 bases from J, with 11 bases between. CDR3 sequence: CAWGQGSYGYTF. CDR3 sequence (DNA): TGTGCCTGGGGCCAGGGGTCCTATGGCTACACCTTC.

The rearrangement links TRBV28 to TRBJ1-2; 8 bases align to TRBD1. With V trimmed by 2 bases and J by 2 bases, 4 bases remained unmatched. Germline V gene data show CDR1 as MDHEN and CDR2 as SYDVKM. The CDR3 is 15 amino acids. The CDR3 region has the DNA TGTGCCAGCAGTTTACCCCGGACAGGGAACTATGGCTACACCTTC. It translates to CASSLPRTGNYGYTF.

The J gene is TRBJ1-4, the V gene TRBV9; D is unresolved. Germline V gives CDR1 SGDLS, CDR2 YYNGEE. Deletions cut 5 bases from V and 0 bases from J, with 11 bases between. The CDR3 length is 15 residues. The CDR3 protein is CASRRDLATNEKLFF. CDR3 DNA: TGTGCCAGCAGGAGGGATCTGGCAACTAATGAAAAACTGTTTTTT.

This clone came up a few times. This sequence joins TRBV11-2 and TRBJ1-1, with D maybe TRBD1 (5 bases). This CDR3 spans 14 amino acids. Trimming took off 0 bases at V and 1 base at J, with 6 bases between the two ends. Germline assignment: CDR1 SGHAT and CDR2 FQNNGV. The CDR3 DNA reads as TGTGCCAGCAGCTTAGACGACAGGAACACTGAAGCTTTCTTT. This sequence encodes CASSLDDRNTEAFF.

CDR3 coding DNA: TGCAGCGTTAACCGGGACGGGTCCACAGATACGCAGTATTTT. Translating gives CSVNRDGSTDTQYF. V is TRBV29-1 and J is TRBJ2-3; D could derive from TRBD1 or TRBD2 (5 bases each). Germline V gene data show CDR1 as SQVTM and CDR2 as ANQGSEA. This CDR3 has 14 residues. The V and J ends lost 5 bases and 2 bases respectively, with 14 bases between them.

The V call is TRBV5-4, the J call TRBJ2-1; TRBD2 agrees at 12 bases. Germline lookup yields CDR1 SGHNT and CDR2 YYREEE (reference sequence). The CDR3 is 15 amino acids. The V segment lost 6 bases and the J segment 3 bases; nucleotides outside the gene matches: 4. CDR3 sequence reads: CASTETSGSYNEQFF. Here the CDR3 DNA reads TGTGCCAGCACCGAGACTAGCGGGAGCTACAATGAGCAGTTCTTC.

Of note for this clone: An end of the junction does not agree with germline; a read error may underlie this. Other DNA sequences in the same sample also yield this CDR3. The chain carries TRBV7-7 and TRBJ2-1; 7 bases fit TRBD2. The CDR3 extends over 15 amino acids. CDR1 SSHAT and CDR2 FNYEAQ come from the germline V gene (reference sequence). CDR3 in DNA: TGTGCTAGCAGCTTAGATCCTAGCGGTAACAATGAGCAGTTCTTC. Translating gives CASSLDPSGNNEQFF.